Below are 15 T cell receptor beta chains sequenced from a single sample in a study of T cell changes during pregnancy in multiple sclerosis. Assay used: immunoSEQ multiplex PCR; TCRdb lists only in-frame clones, some missing. The sample comprises about 52,000 clones, roughly 90% of which are singletons, and 0.15% to 0.2% rests with the top ten. The sample in question was CD4+ T cells from peripheral blood mononuclear cells, obtained after pregnancy. Every receptor here comes from a female donor in good health, enrolled as a control in a pregnancy study.

The genes are TRBV7-2 and TRBJ1-2; the match to TRBD1 covers 10 bases. The CDR3 has 14 amino acids. CDR1 SGHTA and CDR2 FQGNSA come from the germline V gene. Trimming removed 5 bases from V and 4 bases from J; junction bases left unmatched: 4. The CDR3, as DNA: TGTGCCAGCAGCGTGGACAGGGGGGGCTATGGCTACACCTTC. This sequence encodes CASSVDRGGYGYTF.

This sequence joins TRBV4-1 and TRBJ1-1; D gene unclear. Trimming removed 0 bases from V and 4 bases from J, with 12 bases in between. Per germline, CDR1 MGHRA and CDR2 YSYEKL. The CDR3 is 15 amino acids. The CDR3 region is CASSQEFSGGTEAFF. In nucleotides, the CDR3 is TGCGCCAGCAGCCAAGAATTTTCCGGTGGCACTGAAGCTTTCTTT.

The V and J genes are TRBV7-2 and TRBJ1-5, with D perhaps TRBD1 (6 bases). Germline lookup yields CDR1 SGHTA and CDR2 FQGNSA. V was cut by 4 bases and J by 11 bases, with 15 bases left in between. This CDR3 is 13 amino acids long. The CDR3 DNA follows: TGTGCCAGCAGCTGGACCCCTCAGGGGACCCAGCATTTT. Protein product: CASSWTPQGTQHF.

This sequence joins TRBV5-4 and TRBJ1-6, with no clear D. Trimming removed 4 bases at V and 9 bases at J, with 17 bases between. This CDR3 is 15 amino acids long. CDR1 is SGHNT, CDR2 YYREEE, per germline (reference sequence). The CDR3 protein is CASSMPGSKGSPLHF. The CDR3 coding sequence is TGTGCCAGCAGCATGCCGGGGAGTAAGGGTTCACCCCTCCACTTT.

The chain uses TRBV2 and TRBJ1-6; 7 nucleotides agree with TRBD1. CDR1 SNHLY and CDR2 FYNNEI come from the germline V gene. This CDR3 is 16 amino acids long. The V segment lost 8 bases and the J segment 1 base; nucleotides outside the gene matches: 8. The CDR3, as DNA: TGTGCCAGCGTTCCGGACAGGATGTCCTATAATTCACCCCTCCACTTT. Its translation is CASVPDRMSYNSPLHF.

This clone was observed once. The V gene is TRBV4-1, the J gene TRBJ2-7, with a tentative D call TRBD2 (6 bases). Germline V gene sequence: CDR1 MGHRA, CDR2 YSYEKL. Trimming removed 4 bases from V and 2 bases from J, with 15 bases in between. The CDR3 is 15 amino acids. The CDR3 sequence: CASSPRAEGTYEQYF. CDR3 DNA sequence: TGCGCCAGCAGCCCTAGAGCGGAGGGGACCTACGAGCAGTACTTC.

The rearrangement joins TRBV4-3 to TRBJ2-1; 8 nucleotides match TRBD2. The germline V gene encodes CDR1 LGHNA and CDR2 YSLEER. Germline trimming cut 6 bases from V and 7 bases from J; bases unmatched to any gene: 14. There are 16 residues in the CDR3. Here the CDR3 DNA reads TGCGCCAGCAGTCTAATAGACCCCGGGGGGGCGAATGAGCAGTTCTTC. Encoded protein: CASSLIDPGGANEQFF.

This chain links TRBV6-6 with TRBJ2-5, with TRBD2 matching 7 bases. CDR1 is MNHNY, CDR2 SVGAGI, per germline (reference sequence). The trim removed 7 bases at V and 0 bases at J, leaving 8 bases unmatched. CDR3 length equals 15 residues. CDR3 loop: CASNLWGGNQETQYF. The CDR3 DNA reads as TGTGCCAGCAACCTTTGGGGGGGGAACCAAGAGACCCAGTACTTC.

The V and J genes are TRBV6-5 and TRBJ2-7; D ambiguous. The CDR3 has 15 residues. The germline V and J ends were trimmed by 7 bases and 3 bases, with 19 bases remaining between them. Germline V lookup: CDR1 MNHEY, CDR2 SVGAGI. The CDR3 sequence: CASTRHPMRDYEQYF. The DNA for the CDR3 is TGTGCCAGCACCCGACACCCAATGAGAGACTACGAGCAGTACTTC.

This rearrangement joins TRBV7-8 to TRBJ2-1; D might be TRBD2 (6 bases). The CDR3 covers 16 residues. The germline V gene has CDR1 SGHVS and CDR2 FQNEAQ. V was shortened by 3 bases and J by 1 base, with 13 bases between the two germline ends. DNA for the CDR3: TGTGCCAGCAGCTTTTTTTGGGGGGTTTCCTACAATGAGCAGTTCTTC. Its protein is CASSFFWGVSYNEQFF. Complete variable domain (other parts from reference TRBV7-8 and TRBJ2-1): GAGVSQSPRYKVAKRGQDVALRCDPISGHVSLFWYQQALGQGPEFLTYFQNEAQLDKSGLPSDRFFAERPEGSVSTLKIQRTQQEDSAVYLCASSFFWGVSYNEQFFGPGTRLTVL.

The CDR3: CASSPGTGANYGYTF. DNA of the CDR3: TGTGCCAGCAGTCCGGGGACAGGGGCGAACTATGGCTACACCTTC. This chain uses TRBV28 with TRBJ1-2, with 10 bases lining up with TRBD1. Losses at the gene ends were 5 bases for V and 2 bases for J; bases not matched to a gene: 5. CDR3 length: 15 amino acids. Germline assignment: CDR1 MDHEN and CDR2 SYDVKM.

J is TRBJ1-2 and V is TRBV4-2; 11 bases line up with TRBD1. With V trimmed by 6 bases and J by 8 bases, 8 bases remained unmatched. The CDR3 spans 14 residues. Per germline, CDR1 LGHNA and CDR2 YNFKEQ. The CDR3 bases are TGTGCCAGCAGACCTGGACAGGGGGCGAGGGGCTACACCTTC. Residues: CASRPGQGARGYTF.

The chain recombines TRBV4-3 with TRBJ1-4; weak D call: TRBD1 (5 bases). Germline V gives CDR1 LGHNA, CDR2 YSLEER. The CDR3 spans 16 residues. Trimming pared 3 bases from V and 1 base from J, leaving 12 bases between. The CDR3 DNA reads as TGCGCCAGCAGCCATCCTAGGGGTGGAACTAATGAAAAACTGTTTTTT. Encoded protein: CASSHPRGGTNEKLFF.

This chain links TRBV7-2 with TRBJ1-2; D is ambiguous. CDR1 is SGHTA, CDR2 FQGNSA, per germline. This CDR3 has 13 amino acids. V dropped 2 bases and J dropped 8 bases, with 12 bases sitting between them. Here the CDR3 reads CASSLITYGGYTF. In DNA form, the CDR3 reads TGTGCCAGCAGCTTAATTACGTACGGGGGCTACACCTTC.

This sequence joins TRBV7-2 and TRBJ2-3; 10 bases align to TRBD2. The CDR3 covers 18 residues. Germline CDR1 reads SGHTA; CDR2 reads FQGNSA. J was trimmed by 7 bases and V by 5 bases; bases with no gene match: 18. The CDR3, as DNA: TGTGCCAGCAGCCCACCTGGGCGAGCGGGGGGGTTTCGATATACGCAGTATTTT. It is translated as CASSPPGRAGGFRYTQYF.